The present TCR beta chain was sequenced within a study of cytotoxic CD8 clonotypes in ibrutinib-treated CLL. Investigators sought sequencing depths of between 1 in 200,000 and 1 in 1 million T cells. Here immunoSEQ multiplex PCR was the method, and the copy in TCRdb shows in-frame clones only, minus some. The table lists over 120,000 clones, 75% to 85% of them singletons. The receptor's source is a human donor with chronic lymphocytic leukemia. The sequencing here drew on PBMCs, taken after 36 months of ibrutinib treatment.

The CDR3 DNA is TGTGCCAGCAGCTTAGGGGACAGGCCAAATGAAAAACTGTTTTTT. It yields the protein CASSLGDRPNEKLFF. This chain joins TRBV7-9 and TRBJ1-4; 8 positions agree with TRBD1. V dropped 1 base and J dropped 5; count of bases not matched to a gene: 3. The CDR3 is 15 residues long. CDR1 is SEHNR, CDR2 FQNEAQ, per germline (reference sequence).